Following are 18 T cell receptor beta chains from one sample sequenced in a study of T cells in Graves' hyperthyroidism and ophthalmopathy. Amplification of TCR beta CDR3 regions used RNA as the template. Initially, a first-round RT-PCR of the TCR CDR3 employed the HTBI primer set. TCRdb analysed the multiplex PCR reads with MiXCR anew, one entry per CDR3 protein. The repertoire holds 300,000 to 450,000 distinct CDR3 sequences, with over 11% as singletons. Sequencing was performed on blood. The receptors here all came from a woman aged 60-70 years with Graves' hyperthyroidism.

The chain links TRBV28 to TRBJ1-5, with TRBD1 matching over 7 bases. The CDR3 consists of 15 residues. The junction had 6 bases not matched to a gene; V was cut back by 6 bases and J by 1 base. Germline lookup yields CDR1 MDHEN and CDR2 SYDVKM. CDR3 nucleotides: TGTGCCAGCAGACAAGACAGGGAGAGCAATCAGCCCCAGCATTTT. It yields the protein CASRQDRESNQPQHF.

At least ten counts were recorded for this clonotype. The CDR3 here is CAISWDSTPDTQYF. Written as DNA, the CDR3 is TGTGCCATCAGTTGGGACAGTACCCCAGATACGCAGTATTTT. The chain joins TRBV10-3 to TRBJ2-3; 7 bases are shared with TRBD1. The length of the CDR3 is 14 residues. The germline V gene encodes CDR1 ENHRY and CDR2 SYGVKD. V lost 5 bases and J lost 4; bases outside the gene matches: 6.

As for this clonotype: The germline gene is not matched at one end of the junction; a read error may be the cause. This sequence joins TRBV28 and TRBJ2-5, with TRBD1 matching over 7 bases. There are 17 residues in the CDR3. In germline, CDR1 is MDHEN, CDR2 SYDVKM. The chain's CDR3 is CASIGLKGAWGQGTQYF. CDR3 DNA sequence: TGTGCCAGCATCGGCCTGAAGGGGGCTTGGGGGCAAGGGACCCAGTACTTC.

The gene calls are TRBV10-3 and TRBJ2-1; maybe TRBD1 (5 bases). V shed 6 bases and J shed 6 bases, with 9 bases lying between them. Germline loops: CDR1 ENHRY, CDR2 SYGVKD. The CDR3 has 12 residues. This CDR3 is CAISGDSNEQFF. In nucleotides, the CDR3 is TGTGCCATCAGCGGAGACAGCAATGAGCAGTTCTTC.

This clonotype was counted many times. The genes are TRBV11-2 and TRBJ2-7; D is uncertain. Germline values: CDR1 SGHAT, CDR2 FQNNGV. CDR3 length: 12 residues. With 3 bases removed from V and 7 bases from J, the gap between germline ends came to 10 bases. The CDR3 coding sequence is TGTGCCAGCAGCTTGATGCGCCAGGAGCAGTACTTC. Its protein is CASSLMRQEQYF.

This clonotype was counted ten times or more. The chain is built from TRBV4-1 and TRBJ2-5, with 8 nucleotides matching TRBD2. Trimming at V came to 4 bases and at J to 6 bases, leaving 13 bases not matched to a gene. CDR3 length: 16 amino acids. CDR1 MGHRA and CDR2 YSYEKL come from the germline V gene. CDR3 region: CASSRLTSEGVKTQYF. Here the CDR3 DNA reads TGCGCCAGCAGCCGACTGACTAGCGAAGGTGTAAAGACCCAGTACTTC.

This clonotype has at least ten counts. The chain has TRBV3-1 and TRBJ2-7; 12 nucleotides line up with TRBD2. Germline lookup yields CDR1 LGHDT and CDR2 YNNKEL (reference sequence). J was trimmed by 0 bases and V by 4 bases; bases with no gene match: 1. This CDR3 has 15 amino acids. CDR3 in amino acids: CASSPTSGSSYEQYF. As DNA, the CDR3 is TGTGCCAGCAGCCCGACTAGCGGGAGCTCCTACGAGCAGTACTTC.

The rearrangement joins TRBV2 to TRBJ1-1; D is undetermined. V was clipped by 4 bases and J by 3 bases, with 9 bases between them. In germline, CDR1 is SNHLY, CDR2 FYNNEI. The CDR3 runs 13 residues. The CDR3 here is CASSGGGYTEAFF. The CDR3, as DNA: TGTGCCAGCAGTGGAGGCGGCTACACTGAAGCTTTCTTT.

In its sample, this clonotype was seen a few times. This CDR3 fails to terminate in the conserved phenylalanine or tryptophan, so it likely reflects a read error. CDR3 sequence: CSARGPGGTDTQYL. For the CDR3, the DNA is TGCAGTGCTAGGGGACCCGGGGGCACAGATACGCAGTATCTT. The V and J genes are TRBV20-1 and TRBJ2-3; D tentatively reads TRBD1 or TRBD2 (5 bases each). Germline-derived CDR1 and CDR2 are DFQATT and SNEGSKA (reference sequence). The CDR3 extends over 14 amino acids. Trimming took 3 bases from V and 1 from J, leaving 11 bases between them.

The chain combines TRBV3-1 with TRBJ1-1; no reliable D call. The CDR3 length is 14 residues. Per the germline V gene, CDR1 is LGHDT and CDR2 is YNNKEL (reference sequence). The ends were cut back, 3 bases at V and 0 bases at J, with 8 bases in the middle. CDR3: CASSQRDLNTEAFF. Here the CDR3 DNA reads TGTGCCAGCAGCCAGAGGGATTTGAACACTGAAGCTTTCTTT.

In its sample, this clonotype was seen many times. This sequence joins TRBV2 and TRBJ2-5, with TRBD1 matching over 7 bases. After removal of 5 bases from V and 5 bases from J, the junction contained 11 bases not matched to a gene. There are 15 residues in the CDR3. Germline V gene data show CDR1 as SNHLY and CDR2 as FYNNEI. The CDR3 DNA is TGTGCCAGCAGTACAAGGGGGCACCGGAGGGAGACCCAGTACTTC. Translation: CASSTRGHRRETQYF.

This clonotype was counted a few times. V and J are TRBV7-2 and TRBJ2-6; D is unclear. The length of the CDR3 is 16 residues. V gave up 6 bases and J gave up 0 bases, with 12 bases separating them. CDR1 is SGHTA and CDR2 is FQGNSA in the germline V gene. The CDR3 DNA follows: TGTGCCAGCAGTTTCCCGCCAGTCTCTGGGGCCAACGTCCTGACTTTC. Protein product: CASSFPPVSGANVLTF.

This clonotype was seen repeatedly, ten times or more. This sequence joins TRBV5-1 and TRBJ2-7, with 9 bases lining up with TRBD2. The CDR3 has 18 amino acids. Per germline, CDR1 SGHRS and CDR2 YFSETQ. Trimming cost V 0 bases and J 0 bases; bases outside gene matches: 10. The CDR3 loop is CASSLAAGLAGSSYEQYF. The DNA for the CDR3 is TGCGCCAGCAGCTTGGCTGCAGGCCTAGCGGGAAGCTCCTACGAGCAGTACTTC.

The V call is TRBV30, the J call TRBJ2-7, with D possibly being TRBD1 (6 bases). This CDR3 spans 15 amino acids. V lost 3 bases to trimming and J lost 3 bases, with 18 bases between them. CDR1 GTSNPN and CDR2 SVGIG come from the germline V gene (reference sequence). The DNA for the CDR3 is TGTGCCTGGAGGCCGACGACAGGTAGTCTCTACGAGCAGTACTTC. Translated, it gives CAWRPTTGSLYEQYF. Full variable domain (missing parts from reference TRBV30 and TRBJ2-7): SQTIHQWPATLVQPVGSPLSLECTVEGTSNPNLYWYRQAAGRGLQLLFYSVGIGQISSEVPQNLSASRPQDRQFILSSKKLLLSDSGFYLCAWRPTTGSLYEQYFGPGTRLTVT.

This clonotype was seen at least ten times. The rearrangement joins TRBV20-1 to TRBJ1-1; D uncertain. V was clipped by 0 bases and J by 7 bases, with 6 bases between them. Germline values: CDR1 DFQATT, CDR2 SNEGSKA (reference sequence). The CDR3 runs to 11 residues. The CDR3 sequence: CSARDQIEAFF. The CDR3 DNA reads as TGCAGTGCTAGAGACCAAATTGAAGCTTTCTTT.

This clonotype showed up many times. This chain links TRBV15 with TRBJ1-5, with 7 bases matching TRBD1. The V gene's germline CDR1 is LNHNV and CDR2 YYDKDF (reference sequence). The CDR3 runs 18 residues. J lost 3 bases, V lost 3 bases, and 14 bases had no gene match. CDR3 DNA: TGTGCCACCAGCAGGACAAGCGGACAGGCGTATGACAATCAGCCCCAGCATTTT. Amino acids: CATSRTSGQAYDNQPQHF. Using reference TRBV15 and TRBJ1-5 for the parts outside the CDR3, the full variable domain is DAMVIQNPRYQVTQFGKPVTLSCSQTLNHNVMYWYQQKSSQAPKLLFHYYDKDFNNEADTPDNFQSRRPNTSFCFLDIRSPGLGDTAMYLCATSRTSGQAYDNQPQHFGDGTRLSIL.

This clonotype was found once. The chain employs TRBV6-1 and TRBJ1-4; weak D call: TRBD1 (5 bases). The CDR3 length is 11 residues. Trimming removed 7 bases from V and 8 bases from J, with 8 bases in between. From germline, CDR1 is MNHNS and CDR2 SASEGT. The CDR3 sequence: CASTDREKLFF. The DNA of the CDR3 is TGTGCCAGCACCGACAGAGAAAAACTGTTTTTT.

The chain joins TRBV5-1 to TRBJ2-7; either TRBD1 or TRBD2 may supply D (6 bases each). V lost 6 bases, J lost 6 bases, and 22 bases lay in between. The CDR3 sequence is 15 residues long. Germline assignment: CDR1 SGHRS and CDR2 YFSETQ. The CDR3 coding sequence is TGCGCCAGCACCCTCGGGACAAAGGGAGGTCTCGAGCAGTACTTC. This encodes CASTLGTKGGLEQYF.